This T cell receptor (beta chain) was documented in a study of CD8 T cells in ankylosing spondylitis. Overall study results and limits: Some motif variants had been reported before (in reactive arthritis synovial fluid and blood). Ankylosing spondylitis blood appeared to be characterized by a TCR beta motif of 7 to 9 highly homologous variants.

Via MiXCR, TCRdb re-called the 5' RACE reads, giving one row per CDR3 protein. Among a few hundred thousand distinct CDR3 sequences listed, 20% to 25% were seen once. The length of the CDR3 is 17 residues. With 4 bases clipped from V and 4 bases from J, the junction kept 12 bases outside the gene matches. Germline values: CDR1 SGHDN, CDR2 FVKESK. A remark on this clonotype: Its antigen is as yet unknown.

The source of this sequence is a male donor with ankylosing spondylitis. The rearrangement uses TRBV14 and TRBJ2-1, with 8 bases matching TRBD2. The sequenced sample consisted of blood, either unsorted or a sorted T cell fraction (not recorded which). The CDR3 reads CASSPLLAGGGYNEQFF. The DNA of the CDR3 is TGTGCCAGCAGCCCCCTCTTGGCGGGAGGTGGGTACAATGAGCAGTTCTTC.